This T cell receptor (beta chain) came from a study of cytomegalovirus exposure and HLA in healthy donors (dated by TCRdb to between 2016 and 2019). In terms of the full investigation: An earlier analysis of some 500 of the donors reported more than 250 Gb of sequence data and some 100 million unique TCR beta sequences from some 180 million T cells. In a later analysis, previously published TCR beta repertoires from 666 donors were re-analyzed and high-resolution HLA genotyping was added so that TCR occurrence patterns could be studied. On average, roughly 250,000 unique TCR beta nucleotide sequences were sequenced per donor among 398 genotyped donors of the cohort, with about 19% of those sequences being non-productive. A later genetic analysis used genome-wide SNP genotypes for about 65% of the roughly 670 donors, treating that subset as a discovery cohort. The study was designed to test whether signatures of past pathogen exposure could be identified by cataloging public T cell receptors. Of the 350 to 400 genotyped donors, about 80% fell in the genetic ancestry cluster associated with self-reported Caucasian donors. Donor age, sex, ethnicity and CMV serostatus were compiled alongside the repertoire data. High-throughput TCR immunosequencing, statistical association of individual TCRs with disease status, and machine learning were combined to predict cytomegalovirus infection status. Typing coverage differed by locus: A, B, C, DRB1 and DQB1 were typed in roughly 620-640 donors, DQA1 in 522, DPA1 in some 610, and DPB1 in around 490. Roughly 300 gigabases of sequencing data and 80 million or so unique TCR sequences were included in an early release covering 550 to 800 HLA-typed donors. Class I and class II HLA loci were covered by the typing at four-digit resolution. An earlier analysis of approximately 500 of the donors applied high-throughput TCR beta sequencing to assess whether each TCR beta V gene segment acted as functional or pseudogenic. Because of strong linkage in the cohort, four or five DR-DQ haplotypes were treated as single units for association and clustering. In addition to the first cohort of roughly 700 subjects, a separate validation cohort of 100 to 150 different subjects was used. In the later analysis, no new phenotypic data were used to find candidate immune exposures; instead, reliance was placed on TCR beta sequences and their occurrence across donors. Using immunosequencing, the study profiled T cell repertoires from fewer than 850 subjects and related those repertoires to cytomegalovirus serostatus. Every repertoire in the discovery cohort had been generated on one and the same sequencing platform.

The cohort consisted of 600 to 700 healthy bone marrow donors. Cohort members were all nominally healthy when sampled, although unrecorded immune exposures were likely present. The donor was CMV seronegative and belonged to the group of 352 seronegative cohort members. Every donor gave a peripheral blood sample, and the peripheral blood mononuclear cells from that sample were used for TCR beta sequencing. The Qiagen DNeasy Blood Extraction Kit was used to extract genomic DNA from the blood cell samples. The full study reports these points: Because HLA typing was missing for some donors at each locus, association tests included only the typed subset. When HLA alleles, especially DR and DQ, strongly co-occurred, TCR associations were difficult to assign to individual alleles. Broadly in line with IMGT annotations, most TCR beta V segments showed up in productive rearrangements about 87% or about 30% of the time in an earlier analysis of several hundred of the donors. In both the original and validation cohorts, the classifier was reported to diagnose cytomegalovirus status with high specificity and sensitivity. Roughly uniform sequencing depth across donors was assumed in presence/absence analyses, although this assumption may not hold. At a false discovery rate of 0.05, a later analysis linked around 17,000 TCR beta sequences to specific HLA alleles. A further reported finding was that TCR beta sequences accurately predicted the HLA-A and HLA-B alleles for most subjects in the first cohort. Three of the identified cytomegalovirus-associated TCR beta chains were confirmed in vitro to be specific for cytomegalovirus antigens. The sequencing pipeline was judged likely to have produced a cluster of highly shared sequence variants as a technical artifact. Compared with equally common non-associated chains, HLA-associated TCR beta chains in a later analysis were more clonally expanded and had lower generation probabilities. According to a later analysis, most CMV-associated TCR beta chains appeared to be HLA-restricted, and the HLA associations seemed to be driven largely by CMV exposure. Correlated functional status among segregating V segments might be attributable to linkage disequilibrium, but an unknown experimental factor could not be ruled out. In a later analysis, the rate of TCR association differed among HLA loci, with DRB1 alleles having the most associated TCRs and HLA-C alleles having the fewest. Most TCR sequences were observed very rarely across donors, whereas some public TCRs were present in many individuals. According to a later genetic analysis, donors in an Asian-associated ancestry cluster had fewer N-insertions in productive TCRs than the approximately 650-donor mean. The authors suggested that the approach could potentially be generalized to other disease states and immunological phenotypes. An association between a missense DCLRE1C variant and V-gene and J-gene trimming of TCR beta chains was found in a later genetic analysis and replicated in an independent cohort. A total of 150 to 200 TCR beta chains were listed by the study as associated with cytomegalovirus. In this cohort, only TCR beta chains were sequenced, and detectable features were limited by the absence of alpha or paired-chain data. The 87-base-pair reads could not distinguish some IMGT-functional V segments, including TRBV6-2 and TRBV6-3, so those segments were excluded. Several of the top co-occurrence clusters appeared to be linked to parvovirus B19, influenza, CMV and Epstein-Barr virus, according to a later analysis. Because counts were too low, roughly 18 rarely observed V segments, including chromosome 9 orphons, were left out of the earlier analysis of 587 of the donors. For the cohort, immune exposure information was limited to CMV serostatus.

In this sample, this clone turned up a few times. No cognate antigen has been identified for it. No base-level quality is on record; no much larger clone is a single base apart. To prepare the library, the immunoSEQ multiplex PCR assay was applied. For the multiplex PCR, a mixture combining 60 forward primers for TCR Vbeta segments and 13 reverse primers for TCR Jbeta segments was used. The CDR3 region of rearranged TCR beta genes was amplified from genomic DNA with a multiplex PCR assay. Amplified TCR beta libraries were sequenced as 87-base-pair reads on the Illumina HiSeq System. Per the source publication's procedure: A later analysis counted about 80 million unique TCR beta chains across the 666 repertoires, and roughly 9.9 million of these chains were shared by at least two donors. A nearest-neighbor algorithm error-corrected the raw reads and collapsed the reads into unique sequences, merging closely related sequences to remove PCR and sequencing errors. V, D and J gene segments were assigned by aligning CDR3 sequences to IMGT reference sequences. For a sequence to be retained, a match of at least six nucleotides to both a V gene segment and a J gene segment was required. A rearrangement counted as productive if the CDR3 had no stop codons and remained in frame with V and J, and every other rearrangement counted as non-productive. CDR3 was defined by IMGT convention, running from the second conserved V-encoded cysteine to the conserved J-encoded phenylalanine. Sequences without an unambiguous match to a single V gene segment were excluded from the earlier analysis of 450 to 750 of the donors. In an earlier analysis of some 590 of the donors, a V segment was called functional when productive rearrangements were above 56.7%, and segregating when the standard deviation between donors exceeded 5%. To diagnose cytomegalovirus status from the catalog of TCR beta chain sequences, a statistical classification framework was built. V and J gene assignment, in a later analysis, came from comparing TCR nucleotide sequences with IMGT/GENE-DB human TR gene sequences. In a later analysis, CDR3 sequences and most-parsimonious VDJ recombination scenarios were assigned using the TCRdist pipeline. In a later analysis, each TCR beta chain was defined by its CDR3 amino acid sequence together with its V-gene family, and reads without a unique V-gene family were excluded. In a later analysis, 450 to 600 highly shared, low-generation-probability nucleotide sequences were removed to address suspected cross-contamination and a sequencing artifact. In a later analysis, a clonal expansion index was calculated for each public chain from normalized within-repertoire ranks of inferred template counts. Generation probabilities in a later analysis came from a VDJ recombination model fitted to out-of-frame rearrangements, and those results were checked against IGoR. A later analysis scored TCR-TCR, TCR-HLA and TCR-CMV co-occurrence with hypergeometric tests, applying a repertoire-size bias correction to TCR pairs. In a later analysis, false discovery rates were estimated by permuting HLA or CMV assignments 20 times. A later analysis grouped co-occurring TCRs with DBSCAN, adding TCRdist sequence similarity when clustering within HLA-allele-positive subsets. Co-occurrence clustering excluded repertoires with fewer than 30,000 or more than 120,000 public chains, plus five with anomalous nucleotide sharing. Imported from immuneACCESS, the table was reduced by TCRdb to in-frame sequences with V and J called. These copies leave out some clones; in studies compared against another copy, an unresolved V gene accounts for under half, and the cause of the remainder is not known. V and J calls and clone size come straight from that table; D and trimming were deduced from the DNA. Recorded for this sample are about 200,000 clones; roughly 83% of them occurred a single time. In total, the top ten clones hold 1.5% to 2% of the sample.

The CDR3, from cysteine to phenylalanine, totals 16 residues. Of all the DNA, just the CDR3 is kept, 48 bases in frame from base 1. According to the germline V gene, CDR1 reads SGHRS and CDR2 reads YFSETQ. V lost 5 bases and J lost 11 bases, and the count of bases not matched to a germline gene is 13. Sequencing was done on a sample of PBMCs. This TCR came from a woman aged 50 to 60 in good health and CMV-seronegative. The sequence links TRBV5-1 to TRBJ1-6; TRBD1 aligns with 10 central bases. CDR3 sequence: CASSLYSGTGVPPLHF. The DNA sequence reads TGCGCCAGCAGTCTTTACTCCGGGACAGGGGTTCCACCCCTCCACTTT.